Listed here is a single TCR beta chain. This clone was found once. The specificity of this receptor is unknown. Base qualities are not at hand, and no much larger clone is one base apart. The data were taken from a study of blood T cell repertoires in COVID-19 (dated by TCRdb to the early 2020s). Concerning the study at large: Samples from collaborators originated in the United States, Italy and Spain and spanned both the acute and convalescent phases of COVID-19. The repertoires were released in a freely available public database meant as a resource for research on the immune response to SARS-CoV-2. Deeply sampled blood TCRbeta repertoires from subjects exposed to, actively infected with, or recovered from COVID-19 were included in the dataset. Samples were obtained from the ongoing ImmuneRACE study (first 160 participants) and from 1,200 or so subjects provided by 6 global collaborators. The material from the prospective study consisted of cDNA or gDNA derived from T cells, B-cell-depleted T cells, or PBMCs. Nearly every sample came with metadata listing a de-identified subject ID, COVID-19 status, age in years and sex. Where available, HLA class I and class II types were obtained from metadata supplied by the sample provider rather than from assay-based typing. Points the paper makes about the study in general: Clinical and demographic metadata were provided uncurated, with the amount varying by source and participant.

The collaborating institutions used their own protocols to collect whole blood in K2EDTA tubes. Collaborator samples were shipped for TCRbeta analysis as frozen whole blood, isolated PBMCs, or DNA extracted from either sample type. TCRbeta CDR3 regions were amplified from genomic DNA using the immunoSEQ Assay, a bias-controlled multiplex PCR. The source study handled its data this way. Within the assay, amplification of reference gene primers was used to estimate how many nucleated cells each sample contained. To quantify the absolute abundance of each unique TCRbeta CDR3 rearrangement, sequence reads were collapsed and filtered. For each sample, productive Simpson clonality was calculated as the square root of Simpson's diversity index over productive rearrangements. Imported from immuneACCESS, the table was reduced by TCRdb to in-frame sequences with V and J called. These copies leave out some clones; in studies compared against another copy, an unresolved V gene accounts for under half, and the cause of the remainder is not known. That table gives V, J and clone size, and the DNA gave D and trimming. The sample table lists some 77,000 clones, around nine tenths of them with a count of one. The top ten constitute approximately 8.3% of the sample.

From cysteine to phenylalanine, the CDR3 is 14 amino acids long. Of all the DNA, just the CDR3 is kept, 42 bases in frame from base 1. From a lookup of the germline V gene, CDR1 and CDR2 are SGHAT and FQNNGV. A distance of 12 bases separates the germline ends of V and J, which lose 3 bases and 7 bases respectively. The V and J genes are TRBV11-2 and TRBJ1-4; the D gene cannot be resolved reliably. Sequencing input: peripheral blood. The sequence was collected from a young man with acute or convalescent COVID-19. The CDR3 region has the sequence CASSFNVAGEKLFF. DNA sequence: TGTGCCAGCAGCTTTAATGTGGCGGGTGAAAAACTGTTTTTT.